This TCR beta chain comes out of a study of shared clonotypes between healthy human individuals. Findings and limits, study-wide: Genetic and exposure-history diversity was limited by the few donors.

Those who donated, Caucasian adults without exception, all lived in Nashville, Tennessee. CDR1 is MDHEN, CDR2 SYDVKM, per germline. The CDR3 is made up of 12 amino acids. The germline V and J ends were trimmed by 6 bases and 7 bases, with 12 bases remaining between them. Once extracted for a subset, genomic DNA was divided evenly among several immunoSEQ plates. TCRdb keeps only in-frame clones here, not all; method: immunoSEQ multiplex PCR. The profile shows 900,000 to 1,200,000 clones, 75% to 80% of them singletons. As concerns this clone: Its specificity is not known.

This sequence originates from a man between 18 and 35 years old in good health. Some clones in this sample may be carry-over from other donors' samples. The sample comprised memory CD4+ T cells from PBMCs. Sample subset: CD45RA-negative fraction. V gene TRBV28 combines with J gene TRBJ1-2; D is unresolved. The CDR3 sequence is CASSLPGLGYTF. Here the CDR3 DNA reads TGTGCCAGCAGCCTCCCCGGGCTTGGCTACACCTTC.